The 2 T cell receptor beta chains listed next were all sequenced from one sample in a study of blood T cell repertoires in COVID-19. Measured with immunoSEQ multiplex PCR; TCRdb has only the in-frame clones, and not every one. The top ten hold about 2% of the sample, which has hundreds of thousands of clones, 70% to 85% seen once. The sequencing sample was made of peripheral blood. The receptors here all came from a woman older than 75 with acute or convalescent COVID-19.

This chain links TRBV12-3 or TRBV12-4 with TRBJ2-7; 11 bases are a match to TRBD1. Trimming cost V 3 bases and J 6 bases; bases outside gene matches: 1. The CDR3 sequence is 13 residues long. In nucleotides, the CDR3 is TGTGCCAGCAGTTTCGGACAGGGGGCCGAGCAGTACTTC. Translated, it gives CASSFGQGAEQYF.

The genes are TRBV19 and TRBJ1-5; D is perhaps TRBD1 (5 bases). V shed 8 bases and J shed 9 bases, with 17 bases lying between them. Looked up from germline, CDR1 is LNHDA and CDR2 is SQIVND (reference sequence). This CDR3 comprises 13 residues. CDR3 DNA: TGTGCCAGTGGTTTGGCCAGCCAGGGGCCCCAGCATTTT. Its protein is CASGLASQGPQHF.